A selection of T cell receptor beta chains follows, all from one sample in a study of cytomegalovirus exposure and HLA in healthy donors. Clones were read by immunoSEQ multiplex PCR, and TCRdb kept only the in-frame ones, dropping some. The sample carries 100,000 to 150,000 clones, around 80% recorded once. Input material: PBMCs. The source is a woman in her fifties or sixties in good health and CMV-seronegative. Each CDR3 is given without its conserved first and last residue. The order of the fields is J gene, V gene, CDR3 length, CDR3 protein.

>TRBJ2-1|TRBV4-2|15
ASSQDATSGSYNEQF
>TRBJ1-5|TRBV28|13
ASSFEGRSNQPQH
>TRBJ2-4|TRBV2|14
ASSDVTYEAKNIQY
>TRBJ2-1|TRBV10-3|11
AIGTSDYNEQF
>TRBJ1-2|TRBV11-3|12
ASSSIFTGYGYT
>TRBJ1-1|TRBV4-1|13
ASSQEGGTNTEAF
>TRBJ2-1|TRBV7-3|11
ASSSSGRDEQF
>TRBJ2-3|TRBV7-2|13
ASSQAGRREGTQY
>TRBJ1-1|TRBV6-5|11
ASHRTGPTEAF
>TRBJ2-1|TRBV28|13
ASSQAGSSYNEQF
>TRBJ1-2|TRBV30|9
ARDSKGGYT
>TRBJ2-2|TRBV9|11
ASSVEGAGELF
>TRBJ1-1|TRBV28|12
ASSTTGKVEKAF
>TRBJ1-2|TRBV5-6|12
ASRPPSSNYGYP
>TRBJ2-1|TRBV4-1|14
ASSQERGSSYNEQF
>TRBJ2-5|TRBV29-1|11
SLRDRVGETQY
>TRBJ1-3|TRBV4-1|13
ASSHGQGIRNTIY
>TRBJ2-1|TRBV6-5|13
ASRALVSSYNEQF
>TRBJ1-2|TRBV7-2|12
ASSLEDRIYGYT
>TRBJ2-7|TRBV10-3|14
AISESEGFRSYEQY
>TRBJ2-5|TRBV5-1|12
ASSFVGVQETQY
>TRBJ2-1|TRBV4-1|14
ASSPTGSRSYNEQF
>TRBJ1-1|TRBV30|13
AWTPGTGDGTEAF
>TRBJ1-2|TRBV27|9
ASSQGSGYT
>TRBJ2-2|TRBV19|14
ASSTPGGPDTGELF
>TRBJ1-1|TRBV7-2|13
ASSFGTGGYTEAF
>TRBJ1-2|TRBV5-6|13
ASSAPDRGWDGYT